This T cell receptor (beta chain) was recorded in a study of blood T cell repertoires in COVID-19. CDR3 length: 15 residues. Germline V gene sequence: CDR1 SGHTA, CDR2 FQGNSA. The V and J ends lost 4 bases and 2 bases, in that order; junction bases with no gene match: 4. Original handling: Scientists estimated how many nucleated cells there were by amplifying reference gene primers. Only in-frame clones appear in the TCRdb table, and some are missing; sequencing was by immunoSEQ multiplex PCR. V and J calls and clone size are as listed in that table; D and trimming were resolved from the DNA. This sample yields some 390,000 clones, of which about 88% are seen a single time; about 1.6% belongs to the top ten.

V is TRBV7-2 and J is TRBJ2-7, with TRBD2 identical over 11 bases. The clonotype was recovered from a woman aged 40 to 50 with COVID-19, enrolled during active disease. Input material: peripheral blood. Here the CDR3 reads CASSSRLAGTYEQYF. CDR3 DNA sequence: TGTGCCAGCAGCTCACGACTAGCGGGGACCTACGAGCAGTACTTC.